Presented here are 29 T cell receptor beta chains from one specimen sequenced in a study of cytomegalovirus exposure and HLA in healthy donors (dated by TCRdb to 2016 to 2017). The method was the immunoSEQ multiplex PCR assay. A mixture of 60 forward primers for TCR Vbeta segments and 13 reverse primers for TCR Jbeta segments was used in the multiplex PCR. TCRdb provides this immuneACCESS table in a form limited to in-frame rearrangements. Some clones are lacking; in checked studies, under half of them reflect an unresolved V gene, and why the rest are absent is not known. The sample contains some 130,000 clones, more than 70% of them found a single time. The ten biggest clones cover 0.8% to 0.95% of the sample. Sample: PBMCs. These receptors came from a woman between 55 and 75 years old in good health and CMV-seronegative.

This clone came up a few times. The chain employs TRBV7-6 and TRBJ2-5; 8 nucleotides match TRBD1. The assigned J gene may be wrong: the sequence end matches TRBJ2-7 better. The CDR3 covers 13 residues. Germline assignment: CDR1 SGHVS and CDR2 FNYEAQ. In DNA form, the CDR3 reads TGTGCCAGCAGCCTGGGACAGGACTACGAGCAGTACTTC. It is translated as CASSLGQDYEQYF.

The rearrangement links TRBV19 to TRBJ1-5; D unclear. V was pared by 1 base and J by 0 bases, with 10 bases between. The CDR3 extends over 16 amino acids. From germline, CDR1 is LNHDA and CDR2 SQIVND (reference sequence). The CDR3 reads CASSIGAGISNQPQHF. Written as DNA, the CDR3 is TGTGCCAGTAGTATAGGGGCCGGGATTAGCAATCAGCCCCAGCATTTT.

To note about this clone: The same CDR3 can be traced to other DNA sequences in this sample. The chain combines TRBV4-1 with TRBJ2-7, with a possible D match to TRBD1 (5 bases). The length of the CDR3 is 16 residues. Deletions cut 2 bases from V and 0 bases from J, with 14 bases between. Germline lookup yields CDR1 MGHRA and CDR2 YSYEKL. CDR3 DNA: TGCGCCAGCAGCCAACCTGGTCAGGGCAGCTCCTACGAGCAGTACTTC. The encoded protein is CASSQPGQGSSYEQYF.

V is TRBV25-1 and J is TRBJ2-1, with D tentatively TRBD2 (5 bases). CDR1 is MGHDK, CDR2 SYGVNS, per germline. V shed 3 bases and J shed 4 bases, with 10 bases lying between them. The CDR3 extends over 14 amino acids. The CDR3 nucleotides are TGTGCCAGCAGTGATTCTGGGAGATACAATGAGCAGTTCTTC. It translates to CASSDSGRYNEQFF.

Remarks on this clone: A read error may account for a junction end that differs from germline. The chain couples TRBV7-9 to TRBJ1-5, with 8 positions matching TRBD1. From germline, CDR1 is SEHNR and CDR2 FQNEAQ (reference sequence). This CDR3 region has 16 residues. The CDR3 here is CSSSLEGTGNNQPQHF. The CDR3 region has the DNA TGTTCCAGCAGCTTAGAAGGGACAGGAAACAATCAGCCCCAGCATTTT.

The chain carries TRBV4-1 and TRBJ2-7; 8 bases match TRBD1. The V and J ends lost 2 bases and 3 bases, in that order; junction bases with no gene match: 12. The CDR3 is 17 residues long. Germline V gives CDR1 MGHRA, CDR2 YSYEKL. CDR3 residues: CASSQLADRASFYEQYF. CDR3 coding DNA: TGCGCCAGCAGCCAACTTGCGGACAGGGCATCCTTCTACGAGCAGTACTTC.

The chain combines TRBV19 with TRBJ2-3, with 7 bases identical to TRBD1. V was pared by 4 bases and J by 2 bases, with 9 bases of the junction left unmatched. The germline CDR1 and CDR2 sequences are LNHDA and SQIVND (reference sequence). CDR3 length: 16 amino acids. DNA of the CDR3: TGTGCCAGTAGTACCGCAGGGGGTCTGAACACAGATACGCAGTATTTT. Amino acids: CASSTAGGLNTDTQYF.

Details on this clone: A junction end diverges from the germline sequence, so it may reflect a read error. The chain recombines TRBV29-1 with TRBJ1-1; perhaps TRBD1 as D (6 bases). Germline V gene data show CDR1 as SQVTM and CDR2 as ANQGSEA. The CDR3 covers 17 residues. The CDR3 region is CGVEGHRVRVTNTEAFF. CDR3 DNA sequence: TGCGGCGTTGAAGGCCACAGGGTGAGGGTGACTAACACTGAAGCTTTCTTT. The variable domain in full, with the rest retrieved from reference TRBV29-1 and TRBJ1-1, is SAVISQKPSRDICQRGTSLTIQCQVDSQVTMMFWYRQQPGQSLTLIATANQGSEATYESGFVIDKFPISRPNLTFSTLTVSNMSPEDSSIYLCGVEGHRVRVTNTEAFFGQGTRLTVV.

This chain uses TRBV10-3 with TRBJ2-3, with 8 nucleotides matching TRBD1. V gave up 0 bases and J gave up 3 bases; unmatched junction bases: 2. From germline, CDR1 is ENHRY and CDR2 SYGVKD. CDR3 length: 15 residues. CDR3 sequence (DNA): TGTGCCATCAGTGAGTCACAGGGGGTTACAGATACGCAGTATTTT. Residues: CAISESQGVTDTQYF.

The CDR3 spells CASTSGRGFNEQYF. CDR3 nucleotides: TGTGCCAGCACCTCGGGCAGGGGATTCAACGAGCAGTACTTC. The chain carries TRBV11-1 and TRBJ2-7; TRBD1 might be the D (6 bases). From germline, CDR1 is SGHAT and CDR2 FQDESV (reference sequence). The CDR3 length is 14 residues. V was shortened by 7 bases and J by 5 bases, with 18 bases between the two germline ends.

This sequence joins TRBV6-1 and TRBJ2-3; TRBD1 might be the D (5 bases). The CDR3 runs 12 residues. V was trimmed by 2 bases and J by 6 bases, leaving 6 bases between them. Germline V gives CDR1 MNHNS, CDR2 SASEGT. As DNA, the CDR3 is TGTGCCAGCAGTGAACGACAGGATACGCAGTATTTT. Translated: CASSERQDTQYF.

The chain employs TRBV4-2 and TRBJ1-4; a weak D match, TRBD1 (5 bases). CDR3 length: 15 residues. From germline, CDR1 is LGHNA and CDR2 YNFKEQ. V lost 5 bases, J lost 1 base, and 11 bases lay in between. The CDR3 coding sequence is TGTGCCAGCAGCTTAAGGGGAAGAACTAATGAAAAACTGTTTTTT. This translates into CASSLRGRTNEKLFF.

This chain joins TRBV5-1 and TRBJ2-7; tentative D call: TRBD2 (5 bases). The length of the CDR3 is 16 residues. V lost 0 bases and J lost 0, with 13 bases in between. Per the germline V gene, CDR1 is SGHRS and CDR2 is YFSETQ. The CDR3 DNA sequence: TGCGCCAGCAGCTTGGCCGCTGCGGGCTCCTCCTACGAGCAGTACTTC. Its protein is CASSLAAAGSSYEQYF.

This sequence joins TRBV7-9 and TRBJ2-2; D might be TRBD2 (6 bases). CDR1 is SEHNR and CDR2 is FQNEAQ in the germline V gene (reference sequence). There are 15 residues in the CDR3. V lost 5 bases and J lost 3, with 13 bases in between. Here the CDR3 DNA reads TGTGCCAGCAGCGCAAGGGACTTTTACACCGGGGAGCTGTTTTTT. It translates to CASSARDFYTGELFF.

J is TRBJ2-3 and V is TRBV10-3; the match to TRBD2 covers 11 bases. This CDR3 is built from 14 residues. The ends lost 2 bases at V and 5 bases at J; junction bases unmatched: 0. The germline gives CDR1 ENHRY, CDR2 SYGVKD. CDR3 amino acids: CAISEGTSGDTQYF. The CDR3 nucleotides read TGTGCCATCAGTGAGGGGACTAGCGGAGATACGCAGTATTTT.

The table lists this clone with a count of one. The rearrangement uses TRBV23-1 and TRBJ1-4, with D hard to call. TRBV23-1 is designated an ORF whose function remains uncertain. V was pared by 8 bases and J by 8 bases, with 9 bases between. The CDR3 covers 11 residues. The CDR3 nucleotides read TGCGCCAGCGCCGGGGAAGAAAAACTGTTTTTT. Translated: CASAGEEKLFF.

Regarding this clone: The junction differs from germline at one of its ends, possibly a read error. The CDR3 nucleotides are TGTGCTAGCAGCTTATTTCCAGCGGGGGTCTACGAGCAGTACTTC. Its translation: CASSLFPAGVYEQYF. The chain combines TRBV7-7 with TRBJ2-7; 8 bases are shared with TRBD2. Germline CDR1 and CDR2: SSHAT and FNYEAQ (reference sequence). The CDR3 runs 15 residues.

This clone is a singleton in its sample. The chain employs TRBV7-6 and TRBJ2-5, with D possibly TRBD1 on 5 matching bases. Germline CDR1 SGHVS, CDR2 FNYEAQ. V dropped 2 bases and J dropped 4 bases, with 11 bases sitting between them. This CDR3 comprises 14 residues. The CDR3 region has the DNA TGTGCCAGCAGCTTATGGGCAGGGCGAGAGACCCAGTACTTC. Translated, it gives CASSLWAGRETQYF.

This chain uses TRBV5-5 with TRBJ1-5; D gene ambiguous. CDR1 is SGHKS, CDR2 YYEKEE, per germline (reference sequence). CDR3 length: 18 amino acids. The germline V and J ends were trimmed by 3 bases and 0 bases, with 19 bases remaining between them. CDR3 sequence reads: CASSSIRRVRYSNQPQHF. CDR3 coding DNA: TGTGCCAGCAGCTCCATTAGGAGGGTGAGATATAGCAATCAGCCCCAGCATTTT.

The V gene is TRBV28, the J gene TRBJ2-7, with a tentative D call TRBD1 (5 bases). Germline V gene lookup returns CDR1 MDHEN and CDR2 SYDVKM. Trimming left V 1 base short and J 7 bases short, with 20 bases between. The CDR3 length is 16 residues. CDR3 nucleotides: TGTGCCAGCAGTTTATTAGAAGGTACAGGTACTCGGGAGCAGTACTTC. Its protein product is CASSLLEGTGTREQYF.

This clone was observed a single time. This chain links TRBV11-2 with TRBJ1-6; D possibly corresponds to TRBD1 (6 bases). The germline V and J ends were trimmed by 5 bases and 7 bases, with 15 bases remaining between them. Germline loops: CDR1 SGHAT, CDR2 FQNNGV. The CDR3 runs to 15 residues. The CDR3 DNA sequence: TGTGCCAGCAGCCGTGGGGGGGCAGTGAATTCACCCCTCCACTTT. It encodes CASSRGGAVNSPLHF.

V gene TRBV11-3 combines with J gene TRBJ2-1; no clear D. CDR1 SGHNT and CDR2 YENEEA come from the germline V gene. The CDR3 contains 12 residues. Trimming stripped 5 bases from V and 8 bases from J, with 10 bases between. The CDR3 nucleotides are TGTGCCAGCAGCACCTCAGTCGATGAGCAGTTCTTC. It is translated as CASSTSVDEQFF.

This chain uses TRBV27 with TRBJ2-7, with D possibly matching TRBD2 (6 bases). Deletions cut 7 bases from V and 7 bases from J, with 26 bases between. This CDR3 is built from 16 residues. CDR1 MNHEY and CDR2 SMNVEV come from the germline V gene (reference sequence). This CDR3 is CASTQKVGRGTLEQYF. For the CDR3, the DNA is TGTGCCAGCACCCAAAAAGTAGGCCGGGGGACCCTTGAGCAGTACTTC.

The rearrangement uses TRBV19 and TRBJ2-7; tentative D call: TRBD2 (6 bases). Germline V gene data show CDR1 as LNHDA and CDR2 as SQIVND (reference sequence). The CDR3 is 14 amino acids. V was clipped by 5 bases and J by 3 bases, with 14 bases between them. The CDR3 bases are TGTGCCAGTAGTTCCGGAGGGGACTTCTACGAGCAGTACTTC. Its protein product is CASSSGGDFYEQYF. The variable domain in full, with the rest retrieved from reference TRBV19 and TRBJ2-7, is DGGITQSPKYLFRKEGQNVTLSCEQNLNHDAMYWYRQDPGQGLRLIYYSQIVNDFQKGDIAEGYSVSREKKESFPLTVTSAQKNPTAFYLCASSSGGDFYEQYFGPGTRLTVT.

The rearrangement links TRBV10-3 to TRBJ2-7; D remains unclear. The ends were cut back, 6 bases at V and 3 bases at J, with 12 bases in the middle. The CDR3 spans 13 residues. CDR1 ENHRY and CDR2 SYGVKD come from the germline V gene. CDR3 in amino acids: CAIRAVQVYEQYF. In DNA form, the CDR3 reads TGTGCCATCAGGGCAGTACAAGTCTACGAGCAGTACTTC.

The genes are TRBV5-1 and TRBJ1-3, with 8 bases that match TRBD1. Trimming took 0 bases from V and 2 from J; bases not matched to a gene: 10. The germline V gene encodes CDR1 SGHRS and CDR2 YFSETQ. This CDR3 contains 18 residues. CDR3 in amino acids: CASSLETAAGGTGNTIYF. CDR3 sequence (DNA): TGCGCCAGCAGCTTGGAAACCGCCGCAGGGGGCACTGGAAACACCATATATTTT. The complete variable domain, with remaining parts taken from reference TRBV5-1 and TRBJ1-3, reads KAGVTQTPRYLIKTRGQQVTLSCSPISGHRSVSWYQQTPGQGLQFLFEYFSETQRNKGNFPGRFSGRQFSNSRSEMNVSTLELGDSALYLCASSLETAAGGTGNTIYFGEGSWLTVV.

This sequence joins TRBV10-3 and TRBJ1-1; no definite D call. Deletions cut 4 bases from V and 3 bases from J, with 9 bases between. Germline V gene sequence: CDR1 ENHRY, CDR2 SYGVKD. The CDR3 spans 13 residues. CDR3 protein: CAISVVADTEAFF. The CDR3, as DNA: TGTGCCATCAGTGTTGTGGCAGACACTGAAGCTTTCTTT.

For the CDR3, the DNA is TGTGCCAGTAGTATCAACAGGGGGCCCAGGGAGCTGTTTTTT. Translation: CASSINRGPRELFF. The gene calls are TRBV19 and TRBJ2-2; 9 bases map to TRBD1. After removal of 3 bases from V and 9 bases from J, the junction contained 5 bases not matched to a gene. The germline gives CDR1 LNHDA, CDR2 SQIVND (reference sequence). The CDR3 runs to 14 residues.

The chain recombines TRBV9 with TRBJ2-7; 7 bases align to TRBD2. The CDR3 totals 16 residues. The V and J ends lost 3 bases and 0 bases, in that order; junction bases with no gene match: 9. CDR1 and CDR2 (germline): SGDLS, YYNGEE. The DNA of the CDR3 is TGTGCCAGCAGCGCTTCCTCGGCTAGCGGCTCCTACGAGCAGTACTTC. The encoded protein is CASSASSASGSYEQYF.